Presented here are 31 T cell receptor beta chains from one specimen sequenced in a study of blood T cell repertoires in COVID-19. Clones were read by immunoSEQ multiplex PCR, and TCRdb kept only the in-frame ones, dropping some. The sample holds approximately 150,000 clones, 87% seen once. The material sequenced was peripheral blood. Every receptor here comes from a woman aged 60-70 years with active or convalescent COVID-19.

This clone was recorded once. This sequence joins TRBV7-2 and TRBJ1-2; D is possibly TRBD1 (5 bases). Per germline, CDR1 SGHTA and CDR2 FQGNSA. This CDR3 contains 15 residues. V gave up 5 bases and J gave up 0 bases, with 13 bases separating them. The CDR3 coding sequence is TGTGCCAGCAGCCTCCAAACAGGAGCTAACTATGGCTACACCTTC. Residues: CASSLQTGANYGYTF.

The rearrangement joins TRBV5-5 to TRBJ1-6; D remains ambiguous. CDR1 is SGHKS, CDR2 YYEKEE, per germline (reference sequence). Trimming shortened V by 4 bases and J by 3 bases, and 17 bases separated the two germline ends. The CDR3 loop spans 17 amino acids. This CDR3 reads CASSLSVLADYNSPLHF. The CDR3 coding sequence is TGTGCCAGCAGCCTGTCCGTATTGGCCGACTATAATTCACCCCTCCACTTT.

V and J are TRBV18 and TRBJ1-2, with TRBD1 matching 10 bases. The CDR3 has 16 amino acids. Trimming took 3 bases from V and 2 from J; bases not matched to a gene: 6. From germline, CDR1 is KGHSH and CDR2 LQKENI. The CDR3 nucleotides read TGTGCCAGCTCACCCCCCTCGACAGGGGGCAACTATGGCTACACCTTC. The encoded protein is CASSPPSTGGNYGYTF.

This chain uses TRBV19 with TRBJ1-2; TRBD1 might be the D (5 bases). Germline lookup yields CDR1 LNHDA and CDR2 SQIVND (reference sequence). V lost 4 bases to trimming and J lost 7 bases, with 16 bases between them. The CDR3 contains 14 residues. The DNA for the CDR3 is TGTGCCAGTAGTAGGGCGGGACTCCAAACTGGCTACACCTTC. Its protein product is CASSRAGLQTGYTF.

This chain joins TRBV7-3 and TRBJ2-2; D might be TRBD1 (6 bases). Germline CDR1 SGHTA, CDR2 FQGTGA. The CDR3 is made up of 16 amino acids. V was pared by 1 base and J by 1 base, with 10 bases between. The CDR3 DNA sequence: TGTGCCAGCAGCTTAATGGGACAACTGAACACCGGGGAGCTGTTTTTT. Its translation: CASSLMGQLNTGELFF.

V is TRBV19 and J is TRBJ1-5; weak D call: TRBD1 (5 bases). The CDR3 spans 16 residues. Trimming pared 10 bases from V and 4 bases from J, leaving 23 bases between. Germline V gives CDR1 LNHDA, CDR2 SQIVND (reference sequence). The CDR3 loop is CATKGRGFGLNQPQHF. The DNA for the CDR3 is TGTGCCACCAAGGGGAGGGGCTTTGGGCTAAATCAGCCCCAGCATTTT.

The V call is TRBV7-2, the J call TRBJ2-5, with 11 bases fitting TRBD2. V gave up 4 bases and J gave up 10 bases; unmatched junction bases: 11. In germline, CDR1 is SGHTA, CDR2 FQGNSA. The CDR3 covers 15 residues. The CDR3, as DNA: TGTGCCAGCAGCTCACTAGCGGGGGCGGCAGGGGGCCAGTACTTC. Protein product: CASSSLAGAAGGQYF.

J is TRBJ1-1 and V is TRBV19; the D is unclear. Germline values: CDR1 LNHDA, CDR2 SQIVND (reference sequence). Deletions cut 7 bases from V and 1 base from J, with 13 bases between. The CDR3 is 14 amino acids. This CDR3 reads CASKYHGPNTEAFF. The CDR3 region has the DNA TGTGCCAGTAAATACCATGGGCCGAACACTGAAGCTTTCTTT. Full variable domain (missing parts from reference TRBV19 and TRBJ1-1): DGGITQSPKYLFRKEGQNVTLSCEQNLNHDAMYWYRQDPGQGLRLIYYSQIVNDFQKGDIAEGYSVSREKKESFPLTVTSAQKNPTAFYLCASKYHGPNTEAFFGQGTRLTVV.

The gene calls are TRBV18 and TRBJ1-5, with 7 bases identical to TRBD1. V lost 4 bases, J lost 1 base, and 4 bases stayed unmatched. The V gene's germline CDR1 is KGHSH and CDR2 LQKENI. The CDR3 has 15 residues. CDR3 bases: TGTGCCAGCTCACGACAGGGTACCAGCAATCAGCCCCAGCATTTT. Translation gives CASSRQGTSNQPQHF.

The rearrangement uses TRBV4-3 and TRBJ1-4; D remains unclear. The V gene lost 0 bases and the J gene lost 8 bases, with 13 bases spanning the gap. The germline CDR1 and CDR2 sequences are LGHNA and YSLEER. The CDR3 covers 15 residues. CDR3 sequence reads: CASSQDAEILEKLFF. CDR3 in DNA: TGCGCCAGCAGCCAAGATGCGGAGATCCTGGAAAAACTGTTTTTT.

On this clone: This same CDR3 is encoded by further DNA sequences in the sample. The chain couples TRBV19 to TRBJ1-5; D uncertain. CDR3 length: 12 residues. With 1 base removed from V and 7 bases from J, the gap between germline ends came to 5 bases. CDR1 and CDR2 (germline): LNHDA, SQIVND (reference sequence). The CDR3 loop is CASSIGSQPQHF. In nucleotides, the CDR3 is TGTGCCAGTAGTATAGGTAGCCAGCCCCAGCATTTT.

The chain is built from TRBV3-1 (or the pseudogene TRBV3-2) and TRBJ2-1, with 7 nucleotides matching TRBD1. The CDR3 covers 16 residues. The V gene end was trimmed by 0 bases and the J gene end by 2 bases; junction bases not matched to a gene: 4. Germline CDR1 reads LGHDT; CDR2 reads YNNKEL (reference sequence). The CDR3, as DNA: TGTGCCAGCAGCCAAGAGGTGACAGGGCCCTACAATGAGCAGTTCTTC. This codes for CASSQEVTGPYNEQFF.

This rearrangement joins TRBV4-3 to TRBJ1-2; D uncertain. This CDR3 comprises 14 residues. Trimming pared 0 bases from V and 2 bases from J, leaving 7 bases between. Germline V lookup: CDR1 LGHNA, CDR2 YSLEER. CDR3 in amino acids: CASSQDWANYGYTF. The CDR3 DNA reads TGCGCCAGCAGCCAAGATTGGGCAAACTATGGCTACACCTTC.

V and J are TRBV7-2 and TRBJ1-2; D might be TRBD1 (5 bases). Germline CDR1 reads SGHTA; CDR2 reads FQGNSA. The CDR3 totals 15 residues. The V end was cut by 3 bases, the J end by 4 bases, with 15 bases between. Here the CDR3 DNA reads TGTGCCAGCAGCTTTGTAGGCGACCAGGGCTATGGCTACACCTTC. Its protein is CASSFVGDQGYGYTF.

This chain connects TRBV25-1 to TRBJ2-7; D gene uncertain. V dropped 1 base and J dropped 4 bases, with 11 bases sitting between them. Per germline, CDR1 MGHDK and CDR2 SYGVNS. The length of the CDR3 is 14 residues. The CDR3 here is CASSESSLLYEQYF. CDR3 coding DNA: TGTGCCAGCAGTGAATCAAGCCTCCTTTACGAGCAGTACTTC.

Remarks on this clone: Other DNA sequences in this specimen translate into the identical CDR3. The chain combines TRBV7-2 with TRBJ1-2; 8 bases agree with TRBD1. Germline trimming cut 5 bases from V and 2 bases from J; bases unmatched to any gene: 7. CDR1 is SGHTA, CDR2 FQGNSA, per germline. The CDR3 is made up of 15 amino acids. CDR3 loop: CASSPDRGRNYGYTF. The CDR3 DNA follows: TGTGCCAGCAGCCCCGACAGGGGACGGAACTATGGCTACACCTTC.

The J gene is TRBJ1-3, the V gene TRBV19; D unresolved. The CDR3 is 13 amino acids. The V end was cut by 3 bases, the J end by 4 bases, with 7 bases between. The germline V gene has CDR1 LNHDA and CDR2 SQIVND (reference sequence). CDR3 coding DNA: TGTGCCAGTAGTATGGTGACAGGAAACACCATATATTTT. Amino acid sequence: CASSMVTGNTIYF.

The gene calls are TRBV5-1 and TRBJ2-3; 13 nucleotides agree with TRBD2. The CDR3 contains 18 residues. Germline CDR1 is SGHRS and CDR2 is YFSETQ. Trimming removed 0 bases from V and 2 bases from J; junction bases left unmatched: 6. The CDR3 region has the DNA TGCGCCAGCAGCTTGGGTCTAACTAGCGGGGGGGACACAGATACGCAGTATTTT. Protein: CASSLGLTSGGDTDTQYF. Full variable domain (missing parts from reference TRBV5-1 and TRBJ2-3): KAGVTQTPRYLIKTRGQQVTLSCSPISGHRSVSWYQQTPGQGLQFLFEYFSETQRNKGNFPGRFSGRQFSNSRSEMNVSTLELGDSALYLCASSLGLTSGGDTDTQYFGPGTRLTVL.

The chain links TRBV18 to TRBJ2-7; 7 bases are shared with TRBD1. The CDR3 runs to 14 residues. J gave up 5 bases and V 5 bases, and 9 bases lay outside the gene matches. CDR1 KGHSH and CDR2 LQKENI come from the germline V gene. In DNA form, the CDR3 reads TGTGCCAGCTCATCGACTGAGGGGGCGGACGAGCAGTACTTC. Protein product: CASSSTEGADEQYF.

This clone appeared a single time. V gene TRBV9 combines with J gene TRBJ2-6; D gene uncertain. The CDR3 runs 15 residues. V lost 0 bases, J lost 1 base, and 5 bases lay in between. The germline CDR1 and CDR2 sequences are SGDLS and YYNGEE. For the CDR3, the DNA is TGTGCCAGCAGCGTAGTACGGTCTGGGGCCAACGTCCTGACTTTC. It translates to CASSVVRSGANVLTF.

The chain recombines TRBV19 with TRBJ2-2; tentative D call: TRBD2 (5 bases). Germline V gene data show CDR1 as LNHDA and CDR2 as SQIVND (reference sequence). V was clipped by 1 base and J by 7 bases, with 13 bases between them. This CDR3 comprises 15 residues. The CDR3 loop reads CASSIVALAIGELFF. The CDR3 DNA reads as TGTGCCAGTAGTATAGTAGCGCTAGCTATCGGGGAGCTGTTTTTT.

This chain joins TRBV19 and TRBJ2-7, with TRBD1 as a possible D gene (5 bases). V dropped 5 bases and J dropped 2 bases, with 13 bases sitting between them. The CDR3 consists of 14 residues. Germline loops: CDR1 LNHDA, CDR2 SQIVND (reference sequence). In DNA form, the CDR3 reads TGTGCCAGTAGTTATGGACAAGACGCCTACGAGCAGTACTTC. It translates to CASSYGQDAYEQYF.

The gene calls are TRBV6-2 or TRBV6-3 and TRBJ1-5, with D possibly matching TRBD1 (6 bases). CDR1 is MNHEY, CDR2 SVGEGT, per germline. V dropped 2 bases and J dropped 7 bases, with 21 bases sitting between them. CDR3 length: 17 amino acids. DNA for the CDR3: TGTGCCAGCAGTTACCATGGAGTGGGGGGGCAGGGGCAGCCCCAGCATTTT. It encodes CASSYHGVGGQGQPQHF.

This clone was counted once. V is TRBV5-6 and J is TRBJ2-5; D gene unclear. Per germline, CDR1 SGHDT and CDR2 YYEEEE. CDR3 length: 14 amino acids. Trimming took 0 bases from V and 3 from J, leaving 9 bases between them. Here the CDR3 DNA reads TGTGCCAGCAGCTTGGTGGTGGCCAAAGAGACCCAGTACTTC. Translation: CASSLVVAKETQYF.

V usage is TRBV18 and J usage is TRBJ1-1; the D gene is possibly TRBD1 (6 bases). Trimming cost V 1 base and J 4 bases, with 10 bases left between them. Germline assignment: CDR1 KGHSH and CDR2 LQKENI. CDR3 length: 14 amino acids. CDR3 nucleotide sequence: TGTGCCAGCTCACCACAGGAAGGGGGCACTGAAGCTTTCTTT. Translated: CASSPQEGGTEAFF.

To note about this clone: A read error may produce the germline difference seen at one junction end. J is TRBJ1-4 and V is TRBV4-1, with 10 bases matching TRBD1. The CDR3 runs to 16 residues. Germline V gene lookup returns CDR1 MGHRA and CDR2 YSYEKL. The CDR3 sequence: CASSKDTGQGYEKLFF. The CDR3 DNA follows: TGCGCCAGCAGCAAAGATACGGGACAGGGGTATGAAAAACTGTTTTTT.

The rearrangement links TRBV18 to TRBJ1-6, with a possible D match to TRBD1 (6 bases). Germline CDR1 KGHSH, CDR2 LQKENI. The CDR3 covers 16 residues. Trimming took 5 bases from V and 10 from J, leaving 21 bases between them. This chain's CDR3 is CASSDAGTARGSPLHF. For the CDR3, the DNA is TGTGCCAGCTCAGACGCCGGGACCGCCAGGGGATCACCCCTCCACTTT. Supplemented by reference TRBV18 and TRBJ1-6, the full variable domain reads NAGVMQNPRHLVRRRGQEARLRCSPMKGHSHVYWYRQLPEEGLKFMVYLQKENIIDESGMPKERFSAEFPKEGPSILRIQQVVRGDSAAYFCASSDAGTARGSPLHFGNGTRLTVT.

In nucleotides, the CDR3 is TGTGCCAGCAGCCGAAGCGGGGATACGCAGTATTTT. Translated: CASSRSGDTQYF. This chain joins TRBV7-3 and TRBJ2-3; a weak D match, TRBD2 (6 bases). V was shortened by 5 bases and J by 6 bases, with 9 bases between the two germline ends. Germline values: CDR1 SGHTA, CDR2 FQGTGA. The CDR3 runs to 12 residues. Together with reference TRBV7-3 and TRBJ2-3, the CDR3 gives the full variable domain: GAGVSQTPSNKVTEKGKYVELRCDPISGHTALYWYRQSLGQGPEFLIYFQGTGAADDSGLPNDRFFAVRPEGSVSTLKIQRTERGDSAVYLCASSRSGDTQYFGPGTRLTVL.

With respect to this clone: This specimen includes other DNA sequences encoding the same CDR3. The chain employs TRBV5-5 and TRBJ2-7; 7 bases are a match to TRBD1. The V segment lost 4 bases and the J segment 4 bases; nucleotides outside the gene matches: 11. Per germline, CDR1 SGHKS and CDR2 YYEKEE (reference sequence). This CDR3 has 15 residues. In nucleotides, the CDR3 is TGTGCCAGCAGCCTCGGACCGGGACAGTTTTACGAGCAGTACTTC. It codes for CASSLGPGQFYEQYF.

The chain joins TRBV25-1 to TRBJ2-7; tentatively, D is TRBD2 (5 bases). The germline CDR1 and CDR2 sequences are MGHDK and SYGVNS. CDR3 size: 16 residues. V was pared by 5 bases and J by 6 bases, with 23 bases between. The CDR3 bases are TGTGCCAGCAGTCCACCGAGGCGGGTGGCCTTCGGCGAGCAGTACTTC. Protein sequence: CASSPPRRVAFGEQYF.

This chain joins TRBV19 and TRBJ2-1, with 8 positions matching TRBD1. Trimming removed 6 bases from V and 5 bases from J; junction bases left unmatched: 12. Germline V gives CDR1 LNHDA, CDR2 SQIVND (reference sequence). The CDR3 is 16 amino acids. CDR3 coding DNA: TGTGCCAGTAGCCGGACAGGGAAGGGCTTCGACAATGAGCAGTTCTTC. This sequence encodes CASSRTGKGFDNEQFF.